Sequencing of this TCR beta chain was carried out in a study of blood T cell repertoires in COVID-19 (dated by TCRdb to 2018 to 2021). As for the study more broadly: The collaborator samples originated in the United States, Italy and Spain and spanned the acute and convalescent phases of COVID-19. The prospective study material was composed of cDNA or gDNA derived from T cells, B-cell-depleted T cells, or PBMCs. Subjects who had been exposed to COVID-19, were actively infected with it, or had recovered from it provided the deeply sampled blood TCRbeta repertoires that made up the dataset. A freely available public database, intended as a resource for researchers studying the immune response to SARS-CoV-2, is where the repertoires were released. Samples were obtained from the ongoing ImmuneRACE study (first 160 participants) and from about 1,300 subjects provided by 6 global collaborators. A de-identified subject ID, COVID-19 status, age in years and sex were almost always included in the sample metadata. HLA class I and class II types, where available, came from metadata supplied by the sample provider rather than from assay-based typing. What the work shows at the level of the full study, not this receptor alone: How much clinical and demographic metadata was included differed by source and by participant, and the metadata was provided uncurated.

Each collaborating institution followed its own protocols to collect whole blood in K2EDTA tubes. For TCRbeta analysis, collaborators shipped samples in one of three forms: frozen whole blood, isolated PBMCs, or DNA extracted from either of those sample types. TCRbeta CDR3 regions were amplified from genomic DNA by means of the immunoSEQ Assay, a bias-controlled multiplex PCR. Under the source paper's analysis protocol: The number of nucleated cells in each sample was estimated from the amplification of reference gene primers within the assay. To quantify the absolute abundance of each unique TCRbeta CDR3 rearrangement, sequence reads were collapsed and filtered. For each sample, productive Simpson clonality was calculated by taking the square root of Simpson's diversity index across productive rearrangements. TCRdb obtained this table from immuneACCESS and retained in-frame rearrangements with V and J assigned. These tables miss some clones; where compared with another copy, unresolved V genes account for less than half of the shortfall, and the remainder is unexplained. The V and J calls and clone size are taken from that table; D and trimming were inferred from the DNA. The sample has some 120,000 clones on record, just over 90% of them singletons. 1.8% of the sample comes from the top ten.

The CDR3 contains 14 residues, cysteine and phenylalanine counted. The sequence is cut down to CDR3 DNA, 42 bases in frame from base 1. From V the trimming removes 5 bases and from J it removes 4 bases, while the gene matches leave 7 bases of the junction unaccounted for. Via the germline V gene (reference sequence), CDR1 is LNHDA and CDR2 SQIVND. To note about this clone: Its antigen is not yet known. There are no base qualities to consult, and no much larger clone falls within one base.

The source is a human donor with active COVID-19. The donor label of this sample is uncertain. Specimen: peripheral blood. This receptor chain uses TRBV19 and TRBJ1-2, with 7 junctional bases fitting TRBD1. The DNA sequence is TGTGCCAGTAGTTGGGGACAGCCTCCCTATGGCTACACCTTC. Protein translation: CASSWGQPPYGYTF.